Each of the 24 T cell receptor beta chains below was sequenced from the same sample in a study of T cell responses to AZD1222 COVID-19 vaccine. The table came from immunoSEQ multiplex PCR; TCRdb's copy has only in-frame clones and leaves some out. The table includes 140,000 or so clones, approximately 89% detected once. Material: peripheral blood, obtained on day 0 of AZD1222 vaccination. All receptors come from an adult in good health.

This chain joins TRBV30 and TRBJ1-2; the D gene is possibly TRBD1 (6 bases). There are 16 residues in the CDR3. Germline V CDR1 and CDR2: GTSNPN, SVGIG (reference sequence). With 0 bases removed from V and 1 base from J, the gap between germline ends came to 15 bases. The CDR3 protein is CAWSVPGTTRNYGYTF. The CDR3 region has the DNA TGTGCCTGGAGTGTACCGGGGACAACACGTAACTATGGCTACACCTTC.

This clone was seen just once. The junction does not match germline at one end; this may be a read error. CDR3 DNA sequence: TGTGCTAGCAGCCCACGACTAGCGGGGGCCATGAACACCGGGGAGCTGTTTTTT. Amino acids: CASSPRLAGAMNTGELFF. This rearrangement joins TRBV7-7 to TRBJ2-2, with 12 bases aligning to TRBD2. Germline CDR1 and CDR2: SSHAT and FNYEAQ (reference sequence). This CDR3 has 18 residues.

V and J are TRBV4-1 and TRBJ1-3; D not certain. Germline CDR1 reads MGHRA; CDR2 reads YSYEKL. The CDR3 spans 14 residues. V lost 1 base, J lost 4 bases, and 8 bases lay in between. The CDR3 DNA reads TGCGCCAGCAGCCAAGGGGTGGGAGGAAACACCATATATTTT. It translates to CASSQGVGGNTIYF.

This chain uses TRBV7-9 with TRBJ2-7; D not resolved. V gave up 5 bases and J gave up 6 bases, with 11 bases separating them. CDR3 size: 12 residues. Germline V gene data show CDR1 as SEHNR and CDR2 as FQNEAQ (reference sequence). The CDR3 nucleotides read TGTGCCAGCAGCCGTCCTCAAGGCGAGCAGTACTTC. It specifies CASSRPQGEQYF.

J is TRBJ2-2 and V is TRBV12-3 or TRBV12-4; D perhaps matches TRBD2 (6 bases). Trimming shortened V by 3 bases and J by 6 bases, and 8 bases separated the two germline ends. This CDR3 contains 13 residues. In DNA, the CDR3 is TGTGCCAGCAGTTTTGGAGGGGCCGGGGAGCTGTTTTTT. It encodes CASSFGGAGELFF.

CDR3 loop: CASSVGTGVTDTQYF. The CDR3, as DNA: TGTGCCAGCAGCGTAGGAACAGGGGTCACAGATACGCAGTATTTT. J is TRBJ2-3 and V is TRBV9; TRBD1 agrees at 7 bases. Germline V gene sequence: CDR1 SGDLS, CDR2 YYNGEE. The length of the CDR3 is 15 residues. Losses at the gene ends were 0 bases for V and 2 bases for J; bases not matched to a gene: 3.

This clone was counted only a few times. The genes are TRBV7-8 and TRBJ1-5; 8 nucleotides agree with TRBD1. This CDR3 region has 15 residues. V lost 8 bases and J lost 7; bases outside the gene matches: 13. The germline V gene encodes CDR1 SGHVS and CDR2 FQNEAQ. DNA of the CDR3: TGTGCCAGCGAGTCGGGGCAGGGGGCGCGACAGCCCCAGCATTTT. This codes for CASESGQGARQPQHF.

V gene TRBV4-2 combines with J gene TRBJ1-5; perhaps TRBD1 as D (6 bases). The germline V gene has CDR1 LGHNA and CDR2 YNFKEQ. V was cut by 0 bases and J by 5 bases, with 14 bases left in between. This CDR3 has 16 residues. The CDR3 region is CASSQERGQVYQPQHF. CDR3 DNA: TGTGCCAGCAGCCAAGAACGGGGGCAAGTGTATCAGCCCCAGCATTTT.

The genes are TRBV2 and TRBJ1-5; 10 bases align to TRBD1. The V gene end was trimmed by 6 bases and the J gene end by 5 bases; junction bases not matched to a gene: 4. CDR3 length equals 14 residues. Germline CDR1 reads SNHLY; CDR2 reads FYNNEI. The CDR3 loop reads CASSRQGAHQPQHF. DNA of the CDR3: TGTGCCAGCAGCCGACAGGGGGCCCATCAGCCCCAGCATTTT.

This clone was seen just once. This chain connects TRBV28 to TRBJ2-7; 7 bases agree with TRBD1. The CDR3 covers 14 residues. CDR1 is MDHEN and CDR2 is SYDVKM in the germline V gene. V lost 10 bases to trimming and J lost 2 bases; unmatched junction nucleotides: 11. CDR3 sequence: CATTSGTDPYEQYF. CDR3 nucleotide sequence: TGTGCCACCACCTCCGGGACAGACCCCTACGAGCAGTACTTC.

The chain couples TRBV27 to TRBJ1-3; 9 bases are shared with TRBD1. Germline trimming cut 5 bases from V and 3 bases from J; bases unmatched to any gene: 14. CDR3 size: 18 residues. Germline CDR1 MNHEY, CDR2 SMNVEV (reference sequence). DNA of the CDR3: TGTGCCAGCAGTCAATTATGGTTTCAGGACAGGGGTGGAAACACCATATATTTT. It is translated as CASSQLWFQDRGGNTIYF.

The chain carries TRBV11-3 and TRBJ2-2; TRBD2 matches at 7 bases. The CDR3 is made up of 14 amino acids. Germline CDR1 and CDR2: SGHNT and YENEEA. The ends lost 3 bases at V and 4 bases at J; junction bases unmatched: 2. The DNA for the CDR3 is TGTGCCAGCAGCTTGGGCGGGAGCACCGGGGAGCTGTTTTTT. It yields the protein CASSLGGSTGELFF.

CDR3 amino acids: CASKDRGPYEQYF. The CDR3 bases are TGTGCCAGCAAAGACAGGGGTCCCTACGAGCAGTACTTC. J is TRBJ2-7 and V is TRBV2, with 8 bases lining up with TRBD1. This CDR3 has 13 amino acids. The germline V gene has CDR1 SNHLY and CDR2 FYNNEI. V was pared by 7 bases and J by 2 bases, with 4 bases of the junction left unmatched.

This clone was seen once. The chain is built from TRBV27 and TRBJ1-6, with D unclear. V shed 0 bases and J shed 6 bases, with 3 bases lying between them. Germline V gene lookup returns CDR1 MNHEY and CDR2 SMNVEV (reference sequence). CDR3 length: 13 residues. CDR3 region: CASSLSGNSPLHF. CDR3 nucleotide sequence: TGTGCCAGCAGTTTATCGGGTAATTCACCCCTCCACTTT.

This clone was seen once. V is TRBV5-1 and J is TRBJ1-1; 7 bases align to TRBD1. The CDR3 totals 17 residues. V lost 0 bases to trimming and J lost 3 bases; unmatched junction nucleotides: 11. Germline values: CDR1 SGHRS, CDR2 YFSETQ. The CDR3 sequence is CASSLVHRGRGYTEAFF. CDR3 coding DNA: TGCGCCAGCAGCTTGGTACATAGGGGGCGCGGGTACACTGAAGCTTTCTTT.

The CDR3 reads CAASRDNPITEAFF. The CDR3 DNA reads TGTGCCGCCTCCCGGGATAACCCCATAACTGAAGCTTTCTTT. This chain uses TRBV10-3 with TRBJ1-1, with no clear D. This CDR3 region has 14 residues. Germline V gene lookup returns CDR1 ENHRY and CDR2 SYGVKD. Trimming stripped 11 bases from V and 5 bases from J, with 21 bases between.

This clone was recorded only once. The chain has TRBV7-9 and TRBJ2-2; tentatively, D is TRBD1 or TRBD2 (5 bases each). The CDR3 contains 16 residues. Germline V gives CDR1 SEHNR, CDR2 FQNEAQ (reference sequence). The V end lost 5 bases, the J end lost 1 base, and 14 bases lay between the germline ends. This CDR3 reads CASSHPGRENTGELFF. CDR3 DNA sequence: TGTGCCAGCAGCCACCCGGGACGGGAGAACACCGGGGAGCTGTTTTTT. The variable domain in full, with the rest retrieved from reference TRBV7-9 and TRBJ2-2, is DTGVSQNPRHKITKRGQNVTFRCDPISEHNRLYWYRQTLGQGPEFLTYFQNEAQLEKSRLLSDRFSAERPKGSFSTLEIQRTEQGDSAMYLCASSHPGRENTGELFFGEGSRLTVL.

The CDR3 DNA reads as TGTGCCAGCAGCTTAGTTCGTGGTTTGTCCGAGCAGTACTTC. Its protein product is CASSLVRGLSEQYF. The rearrangement uses TRBV7-2 and TRBJ2-7; no definite D call. The CDR3 consists of 14 residues. The V end was cut by 1 base, the J end by 6 bases, with 13 bases between. Germline loops: CDR1 SGHTA, CDR2 FQGNSA.

V gene TRBV6-1 combines with J gene TRBJ1-3; D is uncertain. This CDR3 spans 15 amino acids. Germline values: CDR1 MNHNS, CDR2 SASEGT. Trimming took 3 bases from V and 3 from J, leaving 12 bases between them. Here the CDR3 reads CASSDRAGGGNTIYF. CDR3 sequence (DNA): TGTGCCAGCAGTGACCGAGCAGGCGGTGGAAACACCATATATTTT.

This clone was detected only a few times. DNA for the CDR3: TGTGCCTGGAGTGTGACCGCTGACACCGGGGAGCTGTTTTTT. Translated, it gives CAWSVTADTGELFF. The J gene is TRBJ2-2, the V gene TRBV30; D uncertain. CDR1 is GTSNPN, CDR2 SVGIG, per germline (reference sequence). The CDR3 loop spans 14 amino acids. V gave up 0 bases and J gave up 3 bases, with 8 bases separating them. The complete variable domain, with remaining parts taken from reference TRBV30 and TRBJ2-2, reads SQTIHQWPATLVQPVGSPLSLECTVEGTSNPNLYWYRQAAGRGLQLLFYSVGIGQISSEVPQNLSASRPQDRQFILSSKKLLLSDSGFYLCAWSVTADTGELFFGEGSRLTVL.

V and J are TRBV7-3 and TRBJ2-7, with D perhaps matching TRBD1 or TRBD2 (5 bases each). Per germline, CDR1 SGHTA and CDR2 FQGTGA. Trimming removed 2 bases from V and 5 bases from J, with 13 bases in between. The CDR3 spans 14 residues. The CDR3 loop is CASSLLGQGDEQYF. CDR3 nucleotide sequence: TGTGCCAGCAGCTTACTGGGGCAGGGAGACGAGCAGTACTTC.

This sequence joins TRBV5-5 and TRBJ1-1, with no clear D. V lost 3 bases, J lost 0 bases, and 6 bases lay in between. Germline lookup yields CDR1 SGHKS and CDR2 YYEKEE (reference sequence). CDR3 length equals 13 residues. CDR3 nucleotides: TGTGCCAGCAGCTCACTGGTGAACACTGAAGCTTTCTTT. Translated, it gives CASSSLVNTEAFF.

This clone was seen only a few times. V gene TRBV2 combines with J gene TRBJ1-2; maybe TRBD1 (6 bases). Germline assignment: CDR1 SNHLY and CDR2 FYNNEI. This CDR3 region has 13 residues. The V gene lost 4 bases and the J gene lost 7 bases, with 13 bases spanning the gap. The CDR3 sequence: CASSVEGDRGYTF. Here the CDR3 DNA reads TGTGCCAGCAGTGTGGAGGGGGATCGTGGCTACACCTTC.

The genes are TRBV5-1 and TRBJ1-2, with 8 positions matching TRBD1. The junction had 8 bases not matched to a gene; V was cut back by 4 bases and J by 3 bases. The CDR3 contains 15 residues. Germline CDR1 and CDR2: SGHRS and YFSETQ. The CDR3 loop reads CASSAPDRGYYGYTF. CDR3 DNA sequence: TGCGCCAGCAGCGCCCCTGACAGGGGTTACTATGGCTACACCTTC.